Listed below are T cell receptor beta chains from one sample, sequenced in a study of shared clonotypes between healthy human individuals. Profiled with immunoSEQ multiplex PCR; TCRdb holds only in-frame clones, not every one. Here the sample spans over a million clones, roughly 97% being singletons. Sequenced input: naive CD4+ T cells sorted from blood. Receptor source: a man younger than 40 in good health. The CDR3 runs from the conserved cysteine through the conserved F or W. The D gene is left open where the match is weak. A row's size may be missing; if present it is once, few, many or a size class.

CASSIGGTRKRETQYF,TGTGCCAGTAGTATAGGGGGGACTAGAAAACGAGAGACCCAGTACTTC,TRBJ2-5,TRBV19,TRBD2,-
CASSWGGTGELFF,TGTGCCAGCAGTTGGGGGGGAACCGGGGAGCTGTTTTTT,TRBJ2-2,TRBV6-1,TRBD2,-
CASSLGGVGYYEQYF,TGTGCCAGCAGCTTAGGTGGGGTGGGGTACTACGAGCAGTACTTC,TRBJ2-7,TRBV11-2,-,once
CASSLGGYGELFF,TGTGCCAGCAGTTTGGGGGGTTACGGGGAGCTGTTTTTT,TRBJ2-2,TRBV27,-,-
CASSPGRRSYEQYF,TGTGCCAGCAGCCCGGGACGCCGCTCCTACGAGCAGTACTTC,TRBJ2-7,TRBV7-2,-,-
CASSPVAGGNQETQYF,TGTGCCAGCTCACCCGTAGCGGGAGGGAATCAAGAGACCCAGTACTTC,TRBJ2-5,TRBV18,TRBD2,-
CARSPRTSGRTDTQYF,TGTGCCAGAAGCCCCCGGACTAGCGGGAGGACAGATACGCAGTATTTT,TRBJ2-3,TRBV5-3,TRBD2,-
CASSESGRYEQYF,TGTGCCAGCAGTGAATCGGGGAGATACGAGCAGTACTTC,TRBJ2-7,TRBV25-1,-,-
CASSLMDGDTEAFF,TGCGCCAGCAGCTTGATGGACGGAGACACTGAAGCTTTCTTT,TRBJ1-1,TRBV5-1,-,-
CASSLIQSYNEQFF,TGTGCCAGCAGTTTAATTCAGAGTTACAATGAGCAGTTCTTC,TRBJ2-1,TRBV28,-,-
CASSFGQPRGYGYTF,TGTGCCAGCAGCTTTGGACAGCCGAGGGGGTATGGCTACACCTTC,TRBJ1-2,TRBV7-9,-,-
CASSLTNAGANVLTF,TGTGCCAGCAGTTTGACAAATGCCGGGGCCAACGTCCTGACTTTC,TRBJ2-6,TRBV27,-,-
CASSLTDSTGELFF,TGTGCCAGCAGCTTAACGGACAGCACCGGGGAGCTGTTTTTT,TRBJ2-2,TRBV11-2,-,once
CASSSSGGTYNEQFF,TGTGCCAGCAGTTCTAGCGGGGGTACCTACAATGAGCAGTTCTTC,TRBJ2-1,TRBV28,TRBD2,-